This T cell receptor beta chain was retrieved from a study of vaccination effects on CD4 cells after COVID-19. With 6 bases removed from V and 9 bases from J, the gap between germline ends came to 15 bases. The CDR3 sequence is 13 residues long. Data came from immunoSEQ multiplex PCR; TCRdb stores just in-frame clones and leaves some out. Among about 76,000 clones, more than 70% were seen once, and the ten largest hold roughly 2%. The culture ran for 10 to 11 days, and then CD4+ T cells were isolated. Turning to this clone: What it recognizes is unknown.

This chain joins TRBV12-3 or TRBV12-4 and TRBJ1-5; no definite D call. The TCR comes from a human donor who received a COVID-19 vaccine. The sequencing here drew on CD4+ T cells from PBMCs cultured without peptide, taken before COVID-19 vaccination. The CDR3 protein is CASSFSTYAPQHF. CDR3 nucleotides: TGTGCCAGCAGCTTTTCAACTTATGCGCCCCAGCATTTT.